This TCR beta chain was captured by sequencing in a study of a mutant IDH1 vaccine in newly diagnosed glioma. Study background: Vaccinations were initiated 4-6 weeks following radiotherapy alone, or were given together with temozolomide cycles. Treated patients had a mean age of approximately 41 years and a sex split that was roughly 62% male and about 40% female.

Concerning this clone itself: As yet, its antigen is unknown.

Described time point: week 5, during vaccination. Each dose of the vaccine consisted of 300 ug of mutant IDH1 20-mer peptide, with topical imiquimod. The assay was immunoSEQ multiplex PCR, and TCRdb's table has in-frame clones only and misses some. The sample holds around 52,000 clones, more than 70% seen once. This clonotype was sampled from a woman between 35 and 50 years old with glioma. The input for sequencing was PBMCs, taken from a glioma patient whose treatment included an IDH1 peptide vaccine.

CDR3 sequence (DNA): TGTGCCACCAGCAGAGATGTCGCCTGGGATCAGCCCCAGCATTTT. It translates to CATSRDVAWDQPQHF. The chain carries TRBV15 and TRBJ1-5; unclear D gene. Germline V gene data show CDR1 as LNHNV and CDR2 as YYDKDF (reference sequence). V gave up 0 bases and J gave up 5 bases, with 11 bases separating them. This CDR3 is 15 amino acids long.